One sample yielded the 32 T cell receptor beta chains listed below, sequenced in a study of T-cell reconstitution after alpha-beta-depleted transplantation in children. Molecular barcoding with unique molecular identifiers was used for the TCRbeta library. TCRdb independently ran MiXCR on the PCR reads; one entry per CDR3 protein. This sample carries about 200,000 distinct CDR3 sequences, roughly 7% of them seen once, and the ten largest clones take 5.5% to 6.5%. Sample: PBMCs, taken before TCRalphabeta/CD19-depleted stem cell transplant. Receptors were obtained from a boy aged 2 to 10 with acute lymphoblastic leukemia, due to receive a stem cell transplant.

This clonotype came up many times. The chain recombines TRBV4-3 with TRBJ2-1, with 9 bases matching TRBD1. This CDR3 is 15 amino acids long. V gave up 4 bases and J gave up 3 bases; unmatched junction bases: 4. Germline lookup yields CDR1 LGHNA and CDR2 YSLEER. CDR3: CASSRSTGGYNEQFF. In DNA, the CDR3 is TGCGCCAGCAGCCGATCGACAGGGGGCTACAATGAGCAGTTCTTC.

This clonotype was detected ten times or more. This sequence joins TRBV7-2 and TRBJ2-6, with D hard to call. The CDR3 is made up of 13 amino acids. V was cut by 7 bases and J by 4 bases, with 8 bases left in between. The germline V gene encodes CDR1 SGHTA and CDR2 FQGNSA. In nucleotides, the CDR3 is TGTGCCAGCATCCTCGAGGGGGCCAACGTCCTGACTTTC. Residues: CASILEGANVLTF.

This clonotype was detected many times. The V gene is TRBV6-2 or TRBV6-3, the J gene TRBJ2-2; D remains unclear. Germline loops: CDR1 MNHEY, CDR2 SVGEGT. The CDR3 spans 14 residues. V was pared by 1 base and J by 2 bases, with 5 bases between. CDR3 region: CASSYFGNTGELFF. The CDR3 coding sequence is TGTGCCAGCAGTTACTTCGGTAACACCGGGGAGCTGTTTTTT.

This clonotype was seen repeatedly, ten times or more. The chain recombines TRBV7-3 with TRBJ2-7; no firm D call. V lost 3 bases and J 7 bases, leaving 10 bases between the germline ends. Germline CDR1 and CDR2: SGHTA and FQGTGA. The length of the CDR3 is 12 residues. CDR3 amino acids: CASSFSVYEQYF. CDR3 nucleotide sequence: TGTGCCAGCAGCTTCAGTGTATATGAGCAGTACTTC.

The table lists this clonotype with many counts. CDR3 amino acids: CASSSVLNEQFF. The CDR3 DNA reads as TGTGCCAGCAGCTCGGTTCTCAATGAGCAGTTCTTC. V and J are TRBV28 and TRBJ2-1; D remains ambiguous. The CDR3 runs 12 residues. Germline lookup yields CDR1 MDHEN and CDR2 SYDVKM. Trimming shortened V by 6 bases and J by 6 bases, and 9 bases separated the two germline ends.

This chain links TRBV12-3 or TRBV12-4 with TRBJ2-3; 8 bases are a match to TRBD1. The V segment lost 6 bases and the J segment 6 bases; nucleotides outside the gene matches: 11. The CDR3 has 15 amino acids. The CDR3 DNA reads as TGTGCCAGCAGCATCGACAGGGGTAGTCGGGATACGCAGTATTTT. Its protein product is CASSIDRGSRDTQYF.

The chain links TRBV20-1 to TRBJ2-1, with D possibly being TRBD2 (6 bases). Germline V gene data show CDR1 as DFQATT and CDR2 as SNEGSKA (reference sequence). The CDR3 spans 16 residues. Trimming removed 5 bases from V and 1 base from J, with 18 bases in between. In DNA form, the CDR3 reads TGCAGTGCTCTATGTTTAATGGGGAGGTCCTACAATGAGCAGTTCTTC. Protein sequence: CSALCLMGRSYNEQFF.

This clonotype was observed many times. The rearrangement uses TRBV27 and TRBJ2-7; D is unresolved. Trimming took off 7 bases at V and 3 bases at J, with 13 bases between the two ends. The germline V gene has CDR1 MNHEY and CDR2 SMNVEV (reference sequence). The CDR3 length is 13 residues. CDR3 region: CASKKAGGYEQYF. CDR3 DNA sequence: TGTGCCAGCAAAAAAGCCGGCGGCTACGAGCAGTACTTC.

There are many counts of this clonotype. The chain has TRBV4-2 and TRBJ2-5, with 10 bases matching TRBD2. CDR3 length equals 14 residues. V gave up 2 bases and J gave up 5 bases; unmatched junction bases: 2. Germline CDR1 is LGHNA and CDR2 is YNFKEQ. CDR3 nucleotide sequence: TGTGCCAGCAGCCAACAACTAGCGGGGGAGACCCAGTACTTC. Its translation: CASSQQLAGETQYF.

Comments on this clonotype: A much larger clone differs by one base, so this may be a read error. This rearrangement joins TRBV11-2 to TRBJ1-1; 7 bases align to TRBD1. The CDR3 consists of 16 residues. CDR1 and CDR2 from the germline V gene are SGHAT and FQNNGV. This chain's CDR3 is CASSLGDRVVNPEAFF. The DNA of the CDR3 is TGTGCCAGCAGCTTAGGAGACAGGGTTGTGAACCCTGAAGCTTTCTTT.

This clonotype occurred many times. The DNA of the CDR3 is TGTGCCAGCAGCTTAGGGGCAGGGGGCGGGAATTCACCCCTCCACTTT. Protein sequence: CASSLGAGGGNSPLHF. This chain links TRBV7-2 with TRBJ1-6; 8 bases match TRBD1. This CDR3 contains 16 residues. In germline, CDR1 is SGHTA, CDR2 FQGNSA. Germline trimming cut 1 base from V and 7 bases from J; bases unmatched to any gene: 6.

With respect to this clonotype: A much larger clone differs from this one at a single base, so this may be a read error. No conserved phenylalanine or tryptophan is present at the end of the CDR3, so a read error is the likely explanation. This chain joins TRBV2 and TRBJ2-7; TRBD1 matches 7 bases. The length of the CDR3 is 14 residues. V lost 7 bases and J lost 4; bases outside the gene matches: 10. CDR1 SNHLY and CDR2 FYNNEI come from the germline V gene. CDR3 DNA: TGTGCCAGCACGGAGACAGGGCTAAAATACGAGCAGTACCTC. This gives the protein CASTETGLKYEQYL.

This clonotype was picked up many times. V gene TRBV5-1 combines with J gene TRBJ2-7, with D possibly being TRBD2 (6 bases). In germline, CDR1 is SGHRS, CDR2 YFSETQ. CDR3 length: 15 amino acids. The V end lost 4 bases, the J end lost 0 bases, and 14 bases lay between the germline ends. The DNA for the CDR3 is TGCGCCAGCAGCCTGCTAGCGTCGAGCTCCTACGAGCAGTACTTC. It is translated as CASSLLASSSYEQYF.

This clonotype was detected a few times. The chain links TRBV27 to TRBJ2-7; D ambiguous. Between the trimmed V and J ends, which lost 3 bases and 3 bases, there was a span of 15 bases. The CDR3 runs to 15 residues. CDR1 and CDR2 (germline): MNHEY, SMNVEV (reference sequence). CDR3 DNA: TGTGCCAGCAGTTTTTCCGTGGCAGTGGGCTACGAGCAGTACTTC. Its protein product is CASSFSVAVGYEQYF.

This clonotype was counted ten times or more. The rearrangement uses TRBV28 and TRBJ1-2; 8 bases line up with TRBD1. V trimming: 7 bases; J trimming: 4 bases; junction bases outside the gene matches: 5. Germline assignment: CDR1 MDHEN and CDR2 SYDVKM. CDR3 length: 13 amino acids. The CDR3 loop reads CASIPTGGYGYTF. The CDR3 DNA reads TGTGCCAGCATTCCCACAGGGGGCTATGGCTACACCTTC.

The chain joins TRBV28 to TRBJ2-7, with unresolved D. The CDR3 has 12 amino acids. Germline lookup yields CDR1 MDHEN and CDR2 SYDVKM. V gave up 7 bases and J gave up 0 bases, with 7 bases separating them. CDR3 nucleotide sequence: TGTGCCAGCAACCTTGACTCCTACGAGCAGTACTTC. Protein product: CASNLDSYEQYF.

This clonotype has ten or more counts. The V gene is TRBV20-1, the J gene TRBJ2-1, with 7 nucleotides matching TRBD2. Trimming at V came to 0 bases and at J to 4 bases, leaving 6 bases not matched to a gene. The CDR3 runs 15 residues. Germline V gene data show CDR1 as DFQATT and CDR2 as SNEGSKA (reference sequence). The CDR3 spells CSARDFRGRYNEQFF. CDR3 DNA: TGCAGTGCTAGAGATTTCCGCGGGAGATACAATGAGCAGTTCTTC.

This clonotype was found many times. The gene calls are TRBV29-1 and TRBJ2-7; possibly TRBD2 for D (6 bases). Germline assignment: CDR1 SQVTM and CDR2 ANQGSEA. The germline V and J ends were trimmed by 2 bases and 3 bases, with 14 bases remaining between them. The CDR3 is 14 amino acids. The CDR3 DNA reads TGCAGCGTTGAAAGTCGCGGGGACGGCTACGAGCAGTACTTC. The encoded protein is CSVESRGDGYEQYF.

This clonotype has just a few counts. The chain employs TRBV7-2 and TRBJ2-1; D might be TRBD1 (5 bases). CDR1 and CDR2 from the germline V gene are SGHTA and FQGNSA. The CDR3 runs 12 residues. V was pared by 3 bases and J by 9 bases, with 9 bases between. The CDR3 spells CASSLQGIEQFF. In nucleotides, the CDR3 is TGTGCCAGCAGCTTGCAGGGAATTGAGCAGTTCTTC.

At least ten counts were recorded for this clonotype. V and J are TRBV28 and TRBJ2-1; TRBD1 aligns across 7 bases. There are 14 residues in the CDR3. CDR1 is MDHEN, CDR2 SYDVKM, per germline. Trimming cost V 3 bases and J 6 bases; bases outside gene matches: 5. The DNA for the CDR3 is TGTGCCAGCAGTTTCGCTGACAGGGTCAATGAGCAGTTCTTC. The encoded protein is CASSFADRVNEQFF.

This clonotype was recorded many times. The chain links TRBV12-3 or TRBV12-4 to TRBJ2-5, with D possibly matching TRBD2 (7 bases). This CDR3 has 14 amino acids. Trimming took off 5 bases at V and 5 bases at J, with 15 bases between the two ends. The CDR3: CASSTFGGPETQYF. In DNA, the CDR3 is TGTGCCAGCAGTACTTTCGGGGGGCCTGAGACCCAGTACTTC.

The genes are TRBV5-8 and TRBJ2-5; TRBD1 matches 8 bases. Germline assignment: CDR1 SGHTS and CDR2 YDEGEE. Germline trimming cut 3 bases from V and 4 bases from J; bases unmatched to any gene: 8. This CDR3 comprises 15 residues. CDR3 coding DNA: TGTGCCAGCAGCTCGACAGGGGAATGGAGAGAGACCCAGTACTTC. Protein: CASSSTGEWRETQYF.

This clonotype was counted at least ten times. The genes are TRBV20-1 and TRBJ1-1; D might be TRBD1 (6 bases). The V end lost 1 base, the J end lost 0 bases, and 6 bases lay between the germline ends. This CDR3 comprises 13 residues. Germline CDR1 and CDR2: DFQATT and SNEGSKA (reference sequence). The CDR3 region is CSARAGVNTEAFF. CDR3 sequence (DNA): TGCAGTGCTAGAGCAGGGGTGAACACTGAAGCTTTCTTT.

This clonotype was picked up many times. The chain uses TRBV28 and TRBJ2-1; D gene uncertain. The length of the CDR3 is 12 residues. CDR1 and CDR2 (germline): MDHEN, SYDVKM. Trimming took 2 bases from V and 10 from J, leaving 9 bases between them. The CDR3 coding sequence is TGTGCCAGCAGTTTAGTCAGTTTGGAGCAGTTCTTC. Amino acids: CASSLVSLEQFF.

This clonotype was observed many times. This chain connects TRBV7-2 to TRBJ2-5; D is uncertain. Germline V gene sequence: CDR1 SGHTA, CDR2 FQGNSA. The CDR3 sequence is 14 residues long. The V and J ends lost 4 bases and 1 base respectively, with 10 bases between them. CDR3 region: CASSSALGQETQYF. The CDR3, as DNA: TGTGCCAGCAGCTCCGCACTGGGCCAAGAGACCCAGTACTTC.

This clonotype was counted at least ten times. The rearrangement joins TRBV20-1 to TRBJ2-3, with D possibly matching TRBD2 (7 bases). CDR1 is DFQATT, CDR2 SNEGSKA, per germline (reference sequence). Deletions cut 0 bases from V and 8 bases from J, with 18 bases between. This CDR3 is 15 amino acids long. In nucleotides, the CDR3 is TGCAGTGCTAGAGATCCCCTGGGGGGGGCGGGTACGCAGTATTTT. Encoded protein: CSARDPLGGAGTQYF.

At least ten counts were recorded for this clonotype. The gene calls are TRBV29-1 and TRBJ1-3; unclear D gene. CDR1 SQVTM and CDR2 ANQGSEA come from the germline V gene. The CDR3 consists of 11 residues. CDR3 in DNA: TGCACCGGTCTGGACGGAAACACCATATATTTT. The encoded protein is CTGLDGNTIYF. The full variable domain, completed using reference TRBV29-1 and TRBJ1-3, is SAVISQKPSRDICQRGTSLTIQCQVDSQVTMMFWYRQQPGQSLTLIATANQGSEATYESGFVIDKFPISRPNLTFSTLTVSNMSPEDSSIYLCTGLDGNTIYFGEGSWLTVV.

The table lists this clonotype with a count of one. This may come from a read error, since a much larger clone is one base off. In nucleotides, the CDR3 is TGTGCCAGCAGGGCGCTAGCGGGAGATGAGGAGTTCTTC. Encoded protein: CASRALAGDEEFF. This chain uses TRBV27 with TRBJ2-1; 10 positions agree with TRBD2. The CDR3 loop spans 13 amino acids. CDR1 and CDR2 (germline): MNHEY, SMNVEV (reference sequence).

This clonotype was picked up many times. The chain has TRBV4-1 and TRBJ2-4, with D tentatively TRBD2 (6 bases). V was pared by 3 bases and J by 3 bases, with 15 bases between. The CDR3 contains 16 residues. Germline CDR1 is MGHRA and CDR2 is YSYEKL. The CDR3 reads CASSHTSLGGKNIQYF. CDR3 coding DNA: TGCGCCAGCAGCCATACTAGCTTAGGAGGCAAAAACATTCAGTACTTC.

This clonotype has ten or more counts. The chain joins TRBV20-1 to TRBJ1-3; D remains ambiguous. This CDR3 spans 17 amino acids. The V end lost 0 bases, the J end lost 0 bases, and 15 bases lay between the germline ends. The V gene's germline CDR1 is DFQATT and CDR2 SNEGSKA (reference sequence). The DNA for the CDR3 is TGCAGTGCTAGAGATGACGGTGAGGGTCCCTCTGGAAACACCATATATTTT. Translation gives CSARDDGEGPSGNTIYF.

This chain connects TRBV6-4 to TRBJ2-3, with D unresolved. Germline V gene data show CDR1 as MRHNA and CDR2 as SNTAGT. V lost 4 bases and J 2 bases, leaving 7 bases between the germline ends. CDR3 length equals 13 residues. DNA for the CDR3: TGTGCCAGCAGTGGTGACGCCACAGATACGCAGTATTTT. It yields the protein CASSGDATDTQYF.

The chain links TRBV11-2 to TRBJ2-1, with D possibly called TRBD1 or TRBD2 (5 bases each). The CDR3 extends over 14 amino acids. V was pared by 5 bases and J by 12 bases, with 20 bases between. Germline V lookup: CDR1 SGHAT, CDR2 FQNNGV. The CDR3 is CASSVAGTPEGQFF. In DNA form, the CDR3 reads TGTGCCAGCAGCGTCGCCGGGACCCCCGAGGGGCAGTTCTTC.